This paragraph covers one T cell receptor beta chain sequence. Its antigen is as yet unknown. An end of the junction differs from the germline gene, which may be a read error. TCRdb re-analyzed the PCR reads using MiXCR. The table has tens of thousands of clones, 20% seen once. Each patient came to thyroid surgery without any prior treatment (of any kind). The germline V gene has CDR1 SEHNR and CDR2 FQNEAQ (reference sequence). The CDR3 sequence is 18 residues long. This sample stems from a study of metastatic and nonmetastatic thyroid tumors. Study outcomes and limitations: For both blood and tumor, malignant thyroid tumors reportedly showed significantly higher TCR beta diversity than benign nodules did.

The specimen sequenced was blood. The rearrangement joins TRBV7-9 to TRBJ2-5; 10 nucleotides agree with TRBD1. The TCR sequence derives from a female donor with papillary thyroid cancer or a benign thyroid nodule (not recorded which). Some clones in this sample may be carry-over from other donors' samples. CDR3 nucleotides: TGTTCCAGCAGCAACCTTCTGGGACAGGGGATCCGGTGGGAGACCCAGTACTTC. Its translation is CSSSNLLGQGIRWETQYF. Drawing the rest from reference TRBV7-9 and TRBJ2-5, the complete variable domain is DTGVSQNPRHKITKRGQNVTFRCDPISEHNRLYWYRQTLGQGPEFLTYFQNEAQLEKSRLLSDRFSAERPKGSFSTLEIQRTEQGDSAMYLCSSSNLLGQGIRWETQYFGPGTRLLVL.